What follows are 5 T cell receptor beta chains derived from one specimen sequenced in a study of blood T cell repertoires in COVID-19. The method was immunoSEQ multiplex PCR; TCRdb's version includes in-frame clones alone and lacks a portion of them. The sample has hundreds of thousands of clones, around 84% seen once. Source material: PBMCs or T cells enriched from blood (not recorded which). All receptors come from a woman in her fifties or sixties who had recovered from COVID-19.

The chain recombines TRBV3-1 (or the pseudogene TRBV3-2) with TRBJ2-7; D gene ambiguous. Trimming pared 5 bases from V and 3 bases from J, leaving 14 bases between. Germline CDR1 and CDR2: LGHDT and YNNKEL (reference sequence). The CDR3 loop spans 14 amino acids. CDR3 sequence: CASSKQITVYEQYF. The DNA for the CDR3 is TGTGCCAGCAGCAAGCAGATCACAGTCTACGAGCAGTACTTC.

The CDR3 loop is CASSLGQGIGAEAFF. The CDR3 DNA follows: TGTGCCAGTAGCCTCGGACAGGGGATCGGTGCTGAAGCTTTCTTT. This rearrangement joins TRBV19 to TRBJ1-1, with 9 bases matching TRBD1. This CDR3 has 15 amino acids. V lost 6 bases to trimming and J lost 6 bases; unmatched junction nucleotides: 11. In germline, CDR1 is LNHDA, CDR2 SQIVND (reference sequence).

The chain couples TRBV5-1 to TRBJ1-2; TRBD1 is a possible D gene (5 bases). This CDR3 has 15 residues. V lost 2 bases and J lost 2, with 13 bases in between. Germline CDR1 is SGHRS and CDR2 is YFSETQ. CDR3 coding DNA: TGCGCCAGCAGCTTTGGCAGGGTCCCAAACTATGGCTACACCTTC. Residues: CASSFGRVPNYGYTF.

The rearrangement links TRBV6-5 to TRBJ2-6; D is undetermined. Per germline, CDR1 MNHEY and CDR2 SVGAGI. CDR3 size: 15 residues. V lost 4 bases to trimming and J lost 4 bases, with 11 bases between them. The CDR3 DNA reads as TGTGCCAGCAGTTCCCTAGGATCGGGGGCCAACGTCCTGACTTTC. Encoded protein: CASSSLGSGANVLTF.

The V call is TRBV6-1, the J call TRBJ2-7, with unresolved D. Germline CDR1 and CDR2: MNHNS and SASEGT. The CDR3 has 13 residues. The V end lost 2 bases, the J end lost 6 bases, and 11 bases lay between the germline ends. The CDR3: CASSEFRLFEQYF. The CDR3 coding sequence is TGTGCCAGCAGTGAATTCAGGCTCTTCGAGCAGTACTTC.